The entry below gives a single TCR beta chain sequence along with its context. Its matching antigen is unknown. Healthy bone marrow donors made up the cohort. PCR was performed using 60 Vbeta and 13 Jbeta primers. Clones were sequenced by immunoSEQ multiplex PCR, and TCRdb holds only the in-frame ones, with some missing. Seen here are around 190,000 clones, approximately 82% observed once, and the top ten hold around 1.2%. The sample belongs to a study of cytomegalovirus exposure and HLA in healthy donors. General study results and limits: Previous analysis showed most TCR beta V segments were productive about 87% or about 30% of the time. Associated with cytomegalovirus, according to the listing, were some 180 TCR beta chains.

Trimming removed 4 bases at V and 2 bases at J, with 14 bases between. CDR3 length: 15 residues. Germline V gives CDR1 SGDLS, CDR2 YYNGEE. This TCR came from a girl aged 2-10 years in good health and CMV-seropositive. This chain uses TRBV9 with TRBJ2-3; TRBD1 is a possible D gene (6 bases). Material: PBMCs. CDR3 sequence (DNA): TGTGCCAGCAGCACTCAGACAGGTACCACAGATACGCAGTATTTT. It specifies CASSTQTGTTDTQYF.